These 30 T cell receptor beta chains were sequenced from one sample in a study of CD8+CD57+ T cells in acquired aplastic anemia. Using genomic DNA as the template, TCR beta VDJ and CDR3 profiling was carried out. TCRdb re-derived calls from the reads in MiXCR, one entry per CDR3 protein. The table records approximately 200,000 distinct CDR3 sequences, 64% of them present only once. Sequenced material: sorted CD4+, CD8+, or CD8+CD57+ T cells (not recorded which) from PBMCs. These receptors all come from a human donor with severe aplastic anemia or a healthy control (not recorded which).

This clonotype has just a few counts. The chain links TRBV7-9 to TRBJ1-4; D uncertain. This CDR3 has 15 amino acids. Looked up from germline, CDR1 is SEHNR and CDR2 is FQNEAQ (reference sequence). V was clipped by 5 bases and J by 4 bases, with 14 bases between them. The CDR3 DNA reads TGTGCCAGCAGCACTAGCCGACGTCATAATGAAAAACTGTTTTTT. It specifies CASSTSRRHNEKLFF.

The rearrangement uses TRBV9 and TRBJ1-2; D possibly corresponds to TRBD1 (6 bases). From germline, CDR1 is SGDLS and CDR2 YYNGEE. Between the trimmed V and J ends, which lost 0 bases and 3 bases, there was a span of 15 bases. The CDR3 covers 16 residues. Here the CDR3 DNA reads TGTGCCAGCAGCGTAGGGCGGACAGAGCCCGACTATGGCTACACCTTC. This translates into CASSVGRTEPDYGYTF.

V gene TRBV7-6 combines with J gene TRBJ1-6, with no clear D. Germline V gene sequence: CDR1 SGHVS, CDR2 FNYEAQ. CDR3 length: 15 amino acids. V gave up 5 bases and J gave up 4 bases, with 12 bases separating them. The CDR3 DNA follows: TGTGCCAGCAGCCCAGGCTCGTCTTATAATTCACCCCTCCACTTT. Translation gives CASSPGSSYNSPLHF. Combining the CDR3 with reference TRBV7-6 and TRBJ1-6 gives the whole variable domain GAGVSQSPRYKVTKRGQDVALRCDPISGHVSLYWYRQALGQGPEFLTYFNYEAQQDKSGLPNDRFSAERPEGSISTLTIQRTEQRDSAMYRCASSPGSSYNSPLHFGNGTRLTVT.

The chain has TRBV6-5 and TRBJ1-1, with D perhaps matching TRBD1 (5 bases). V was pared by 2 bases and J by 0 bases, with 13 bases between. Looked up from germline, CDR1 is MNHEY and CDR2 is SVGAGI. The CDR3 consists of 16 residues. CDR3 in DNA: TGTGCCAGCAGTTACGACGGCGGGGCAATGAACACTGAAGCTTTCTTT. It codes for CASSYDGGAMNTEAFF.

The V and J genes are TRBV25-1 and TRBJ1-1; D is unclear. Germline loops: CDR1 MGHDK, CDR2 SYGVNS. The CDR3 runs 12 residues. Trimming removed 9 bases at V and 6 bases at J, with 14 bases between. The CDR3 sequence: CASSIMGAEAFF. The CDR3 DNA follows: TGTGCCAGTAGTATTATGGGCGCTGAAGCTTTCTTT. The entire variable domain, with the rest obtained from reference TRBV25-1 and TRBJ1-1, is as follows: EADIYQTPRYLVIGTGKKITLECSQTMGHDKMYWYQQDPGMELHLIHYSYGVNSTEKGDLSSESTVSRIRTEHFPLTLESARPSHTSQYLCASSIMGAEAFFGQGTRLTVV.

V gene TRBV29-1 combines with J gene TRBJ2-7, with D possibly being TRBD2 (6 bases). The CDR3 runs to 12 residues. Germline values: CDR1 SQVTM, CDR2 ANQGSEA. Trimming pared 4 bases from V and 4 bases from J, leaving 11 bases between. The chain's CDR3 is CSVGAGPYEQYF. DNA for the CDR3: TGCAGCGTTGGCGCGGGACCGTACGAGCAGTACTTC.

The chain's CDR3 is CATSEGRQGAGYEQYF. CDR3 nucleotides: TGTGCCACCAGTGAGGGCCGTCAGGGGGCTGGATACGAGCAGTACTTC. This chain uses TRBV24-1 with TRBJ2-7; the match to TRBD1 covers 8 bases. CDR1 and CDR2 (germline): KGHDR, SFDVKD. J lost 4 bases, V lost 4 bases, and 11 bases had no gene match. This CDR3 contains 16 residues.

This chain connects TRBV9 to TRBJ1-6; 7 positions match TRBD1. Germline V gives CDR1 SGDLS, CDR2 YYNGEE. The V and J ends lost 3 bases and 6 bases, in that order; junction bases with no gene match: 6. The CDR3 covers 15 residues. CDR3 sequence reads: CASSAPTGFNSPLHF. In nucleotides, the CDR3 is TGTGCCAGCAGCGCCCCGACAGGGTTTAATTCACCCCTCCACTTT.

The J gene is TRBJ2-7, the V gene TRBV7-9; D perhaps matches TRBD2 (5 bases). Germline loops: CDR1 SEHNR, CDR2 FQNEAQ (reference sequence). CDR3 size: 12 residues. V lost 8 bases, J lost 0 bases, and 8 bases lay in between. In DNA form, the CDR3 reads TGTGCCAGCGGGAGAGACTCCTACGAGCAGTACTTC. It yields the protein CASGRDSYEQYF.

This clonotype was seen only once. The J gene is TRBJ2-7, the V gene TRBV25-1, with D tentatively TRBD1 (6 bases). The CDR3 has 15 residues. Trimming removed 8 bases from V and 3 bases from J, with 20 bases in between. Looked up from germline, CDR1 is MGHDK and CDR2 is SYGVNS. CDR3 in amino acids: CASQDPTGLNYEQYF. In DNA, the CDR3 is TGTGCCAGCCAAGATCCAACAGGGCTTAACTACGAGCAGTACTTC.

This clonotype was seen ten or more times. This chain uses TRBV5-1 with TRBJ2-7; D gene unclear. Deletions cut 5 bases from V and 5 bases from J, with 8 bases between. Germline CDR1 SGHRS, CDR2 YFSETQ. This CDR3 region has 11 residues. The CDR3 loop reads CASRLSDEQYF. CDR3 in DNA: TGCGCCAGCAGACTTTCCGACGAGCAGTACTTC.

This clonotype was counted only a few times. The chain links TRBV28 to TRBJ1-1, with D possibly TRBD1 on 6 matching bases. Trimming took 5 bases from V and 4 from J, leaving 17 bases between them. The V gene's germline CDR1 is MDHEN and CDR2 SYDVKM. The CDR3 length is 15 residues. In DNA, the CDR3 is TGTGCCAGCAGTGCCAGAACAGGGAGGGGCACTGAAGCTTTCTTT. Encoded protein: CASSARTGRGTEAFF. Drawing the rest from reference TRBV28 and TRBJ1-1, the complete variable domain is DVKVTQSSRYLVKRTGEKVFLECVQDMDHENMFWYRQDPGLGLRLIYFSYDVKMKEKGDIPEGYSVSREKKERFSLILESASTNQTSMYLCASSARTGRGTEAFFGQGTRLTVV.

The chain uses TRBV6-1 and TRBJ2-7; TRBD1 is a possible D gene (7 bases). The CDR3 length is 15 residues. Deletions cut 3 bases from V and 3 bases from J, with 15 bases between. Per germline, CDR1 MNHNS and CDR2 SASEGT. The CDR3: CASSEQGGRNYEQYF. The DNA for the CDR3 is TGTGCCAGCAGTGAGCAGGGGGGACGGAACTACGAGCAGTACTTC.

This clonotype has only a few counts. V usage is TRBV7-9 and J usage is TRBJ1-6; D is perhaps TRBD1 (6 bases). Trimming removed 1 base at V and 7 bases at J, with 11 bases between. The CDR3 is 15 amino acids. Germline CDR1 SEHNR, CDR2 FQNEAQ (reference sequence). CDR3 nucleotide sequence: TGTGCCAGCAGCTTAGAGGCAACAGGGAATTCACCCCTCCACTTT. It is translated as CASSLEATGNSPLHF.

V usage is TRBV20-1 and J usage is TRBJ1-1; D gene uncertain. Germline V gives CDR1 DFQATT, CDR2 SNEGSKA (reference sequence). CDR3 size: 13 residues. Trimming shortened V by 1 base and J by 1 base, and 7 bases separated the two germline ends. The CDR3 DNA reads TGCAGTGCTAGAGCCGATACGAACACTGAAGCTTTCTTT. Protein product: CSARADTNTEAFF.

The chain employs TRBV29-1 and TRBJ2-7, with 11 bases lining up with TRBD2. J lost 0 bases, V lost 3 bases, and 4 bases had no gene match. Germline V gene lookup returns CDR1 SQVTM and CDR2 ANQGSEA. The CDR3 runs to 15 residues. The CDR3 loop is CSVDVAGGISYEQYF. The CDR3 nucleotides are TGCAGCGTTGATGTAGCGGGGGGGATCTCCTACGAGCAGTACTTC.

The chain combines TRBV7-2 with TRBJ2-7; 8 bases align to TRBD1. V lost 8 bases, J lost 3 bases, and 9 bases stayed unmatched. This CDR3 has 14 residues. Per the germline V gene, CDR1 is SGHTA and CDR2 is FQGNSA. The CDR3 DNA follows: TGTGCCAGCTACACCCGACAGGGGAGCTACGAGCAGTACTTC. Translation gives CASYTRQGSYEQYF.

The chain links TRBV7-2 to TRBJ2-5; 10 nucleotides agree with TRBD1. V trimming: 3 bases; J trimming: 4 bases; junction bases outside the gene matches: 5. This CDR3 has 15 amino acids. Germline-derived CDR1 and CDR2 are SGHTA and FQGNSA. CDR3 DNA sequence: TGTGCCAGCAGCTTGCCGGGACAGGGGACAGAGACCCAGTACTTC. Protein sequence: CASSLPGQGTETQYF.

The V and J genes are TRBV5-1 and TRBJ2-7; 11 bases are shared with TRBD1. This CDR3 spans 15 amino acids. CDR1 and CDR2 (germline): SGHRS, YFSETQ. J lost 3 bases, V lost 4 bases, and 6 bases had no gene match. The CDR3 DNA reads TGCGCCAGCAGCGGGGCCGGGACAGGGGGCTACGAGCAGTACTTC. Its protein product is CASSGAGTGGYEQYF.

The rearrangement links TRBV15 to TRBJ2-7; D uncertain. Germline loops: CDR1 LNHNV, CDR2 YYDKDF (reference sequence). The CDR3 sequence is 13 residues long. The V end was cut by 1 base, the J end by 3 bases, with 7 bases between. The CDR3 DNA sequence: TGTGCCACCAGCAGAGGAACAGACTACGAGCAGTACTTC. Translated: CATSRGTDYEQYF.

This rearrangement joins TRBV7-9 to TRBJ2-5; a possible D gene is TRBD2 (5 bases). Germline V lookup: CDR1 SEHNR, CDR2 FQNEAQ (reference sequence). The CDR3 has 13 residues. Trimming stripped 8 bases from V and 5 bases from J, with 15 bases between. CDR3 in DNA: TGTGCCAGCCTTAAACCGGGAAAGGAGACCCAGTACTTC. Amino acid sequence: CASLKPGKETQYF.

This chain joins TRBV9 and TRBJ1-1; D is perhaps TRBD1 (5 bases). Germline V gives CDR1 SGDLS, CDR2 YYNGEE. V was pared by 0 bases and J by 0 bases, with 9 bases between. The CDR3 loop spans 15 amino acids. For the CDR3, the DNA is TGTGCCAGCAGCGTAGAAGACAGCATGAACACTGAAGCTTTCTTT. It encodes CASSVEDSMNTEAFF.

V and J are TRBV12-3 or TRBV12-4 and TRBJ2-1; 9 bases are a match to TRBD1. V shed 10 bases and J 4 bases; nucleotides not matched to a gene: 8. CDR3 length equals 14 residues. This CDR3 reads CATPWGQGYNEQFF. The CDR3, as DNA: TGTGCCACCCCTTGGGGACAGGGATACAATGAGCAGTTCTTC.

The chain is built from TRBV2 and TRBJ1-5; D gene unclear. Per germline, CDR1 SNHLY and CDR2 FYNNEI. This CDR3 is 14 amino acids long. The V end was cut by 2 bases, the J end by 2 bases, with 7 bases between. The CDR3 is CASSERTGNQPQHF. The CDR3 DNA reads TGTGCCAGCAGTGAACGTACAGGCAATCAGCCCCAGCATTTT.

This clonotype has ten or more counts. The gene calls are TRBV24-1 and TRBJ2-1; weak D call: TRBD1 (6 bases). Trimming took 7 bases from V and 4 from J, leaving 28 bases between them. There are 19 residues in the CDR3. The V gene's germline CDR1 is KGHDR and CDR2 SFDVKD. The CDR3 DNA reads as TGTGCCACCAGCGAAGGGGGATTTGCAGGCCCCGATCAATACAATGAGCAGTTCTTC. Its translation: CATSEGGFAGPDQYNEQFF.

This clonotype was detected a few times. CDR3 amino acids: CSAERESGGEQYF. The CDR3 bases are TGCAGTGCCGAGCGGGAGAGCGGAGGGGAGCAGTACTTC. The chain links TRBV20-1 to TRBJ2-7, with 8 positions matching TRBD2. Germline assignment: CDR1 DFQATT and CDR2 SNEGSKA (reference sequence). V dropped 6 bases and J dropped 7; count of bases not matched to a gene: 11. The CDR3 extends over 13 amino acids.

V and J are TRBV7-6 and TRBJ1-1, with 10 positions matching TRBD1. The length of the CDR3 is 19 residues. The V gene's germline CDR1 is SGHVS and CDR2 FNYEAQ. V shed 4 bases and J 1 base; nucleotides not matched to a gene: 15. CDR3 region: CASSWLPGQGPSENTEAFF. The CDR3 DNA follows: TGTGCCAGCAGCTGGTTACCGGGACAGGGGCCGAGTGAGAACACTGAAGCTTTCTTT.

The genes are TRBV5-1 and TRBJ1-1; no reliable D call. Germline-derived CDR1 and CDR2 are SGHRS and YFSETQ. The CDR3 consists of 17 residues. The V and J ends lost 3 bases and 4 bases respectively, with 22 bases between them. CDR3 sequence reads: CASSSSGLSPLSTEAFF. For the CDR3, the DNA is TGCGCCAGCAGCTCTTCCGGGCTATCCCCGTTGAGCACTGAAGCTTTCTTT.

This clonotype was seen repeatedly, ten times or more. The genes are TRBV7-9 and TRBJ2-5, with 9 bases aligning to TRBD2. The CDR3 runs to 15 residues. Germline V gives CDR1 SEHNR, CDR2 FQNEAQ (reference sequence). J lost 4 bases, V lost 1 base, and 4 bases had no gene match. The DNA of the CDR3 is TGTGCCAGCAGCTTAGTGGCGGGGGGGCGAGAGACCCAGTACTTC. Amino acids: CASSLVAGGRETQYF.

V is TRBV20-1 and J is TRBJ2-7; maybe TRBD2 (6 bases). CDR3 length: 14 residues. Trimming took 3 bases from V and 6 from J, leaving 18 bases between them. Germline CDR1 and CDR2: DFQATT and SNEGSKA (reference sequence). CDR3 sequence reads: CSASEGGPVVEQYF. DNA of the CDR3: TGCAGTGCTAGTGAGGGAGGCCCGGTCGTCGAGCAGTACTTC.